These T cell receptor beta chains were read from a single sample in a study of vaccination and CD4 T cells after COVID-19. TCRdb redid the calling of the PCR reads with MiXCR, one entry per CDR3 protein. The sample lists about 20,000 distinct CDR3 sequences, roughly 50% occurring once. No antigens are known for them. Sequenced input: CD4+ T cells from blood, cultured in vitro. These receptors were collected from a human donor who had recovered from COVID-19. The CDR3 runs from the conserved cysteine through the conserved F or W. Fields, in order: CDR3 length, V gene, J gene, D gene, clone size, CDR3 protein, CDR3 DNA. D genes are given only for firm matches. Only some rows state a clone size, as once, few, many or a class for expanded clones.

15,TRBV15,TRBJ1-5,NA,NA,CATSRDPGIREPQHF,TGTGCCACCAGCAGAGATCCGGGCATCAGGGAGCCCCAGCATTTT
18,TRBV24-1,TRBJ2-1,TRBD2,NA,CATSDPSSGRGSYNEQFF,TGTGCCACCAGTGACCCATCTAGCGGGAGGGGATCCTACAATGAGCAGTTCTTC
13,TRBV6-1,TRBJ1-5,NA,once,CASSGREGQPQHF,TGTGCCAGCAGTGGACGGGAGGGTCAGCCCCAGCATTTT
13,TRBV29-1,TRBJ2-7,NA,NA,CSILLGGFFEQYF,TGCAGCATCCTCCTAGGGGGGTTTTTCGAGCAGTACTTC
14,TRBV27,TRBJ2-7,TRBD2,NA,CASSPSGMPYEQYF,TGTGCCAGCAGTCCGAGCGGGATGCCCTACGAGCAGTACTTC
14,TRBV24-1,TRBJ2-3,TRBD2,NA,CATQLEGGGDTQYF,TGTGCCACCCAGCTGGAGGGCGGGGGAGATACGCAGTATTTT
17,TRBV12-3/TRBV12-4,TRBJ2-2,TRBD2,NA,CASSRGLAGVNTGELFF,TGTGCCAGCAGTAGAGGACTAGCGGGGGTCAACACCGGGGAGCTGTTTTTT
15,TRBV27,TRBJ2-1,TRBD1,NA,CASSLRDRGYNEQFF,TGTGCCAGCAGCCTCCGGGACAGGGGATACAATGAGCAGTTCTTC
14,TRBV19,TRBJ1-1,NA,NA,CASNRNTGSAEAFF,TGTGCCAGTAATAGGAACACCGGTTCCGCTGAAGCTTTCTTT
15,TRBV6-1,TRBJ1-2,TRBD1,NA,CASRDTGGTGGGYTF,TGTGCCAGCAGGGATACCGGGGGGACAGGGGGCGGCTACACCTTC
16,TRBV7-9,TRBJ2-7,NA,NA,CASSLRGGQGFHEQYF,TGTGCCAGCAGCCTCCGGGGGGGACAGGGATTCCACGAGCAGTACTTC
12,TRBV7-2,TRBJ1-2,NA,NA,CASSSEDRGYTF,TGTGCCAGCAGCTCGGAGGATAGGGGCTACACCTTC
14,TRBV20-1,TRBJ1-1,NA,NA,CSAPPRGGLTEAFF,TGCAGTGCTCCTCCAAGGGGGGGGCTCACTGAAGCTTTCTTT
12,TRBV28,TRBJ2-7,NA,NA,CASSMTGYEQYF,TGTGCCAGCAGTATGACTGGCTACGAGCAGTACTTC
16,TRBV23-1,TRBJ2-1,NA,NA,CASSQSSGSERDEQFF,TGCGCCAGCAGTCAATCGTCCGGATCCGAACGCGATGAGCAGTTCTTC
12,TRBV10-2,TRBJ1-1,NA,NA,CASSTKTAEAFF,TGCGCCAGCAGTACGAAGACGGCTGAAGCTTTCTTT
16,TRBV7-9,TRBJ2-2,TRBD2,NA,CASSLEAGGVTGELFF,TGTGCCAGCAGCTTAGAGGCGGGAGGAGTCACCGGGGAGCTGTTTTTT
13,TRBV29-1,TRBJ2-7,NA,few,CSVDPRGSGEQYF,TGCAGCGTTGATCCACGGGGGTCAGGGGAGCAGTACTTC
14,TRBV20-1,TRBJ1-5,NA,NA,CSASGRRSNQPQHF,TGCAGTGCTAGCGGCAGGCGTAGCAATCAGCCCCAGCATTTT
9,TRBV20-1,TRBJ1-2,NA,NA,CSARSGYTF,TGCAGTGCTAGATCTGGCTACACCTTC
14,TRBV7-9,TRBJ1-1,NA,few,CASSEQVTNTEAFF,TGTGCCAGCAGTGAACAGGTTACGAACACTGAAGCTTTCTTT
15,TRBV6-1,TRBJ1-1,NA,NA,CASSRPREGQTEAFF,TGTGCCAGCAGTCGCCCTCGGGAGGGTCAAACTGAAGCTTTCTTT
15,TRBV5-1,TRBJ2-1,TRBD2,NA,CASSRTSGSYNEQFF,TGCGCCAGCAGCCGGACTAGCGGCTCCTACAATGAGCAGTTCTTC
14,TRBV5-4,TRBJ2-7,TRBD1,NA,CASSVDRDSYEQYF,TGTGCCAGCAGCGTGGACAGGGACTCCTACGAGCAGTACTTC
9,TRBV6-5,TRBJ2-7,NA,few,CASSYEQYF,TGTGCCAGCAGTTACGAGCAGTACTTC
13,TRBV27,TRBJ2-7,NA,few,CASSPVAKREQYF,TGTGCCAGCAGTCCCGTCGCCAAGAGGGAGCAGTACTTC
13,TRBV28,TRBJ2-2,NA,NA,CASRLWESGELFF,TGTGCCAGCAGACTTTGGGAATCCGGGGAGCTGTTTTTT
14,TRBV24-1,TRBJ2-1,NA,NA,CATSDQGRYNEQFF,TGTGCCACCAGTGATCAGGGACGGTACAATGAGCAGTTCTTC
21,TRBV7-2,TRBJ2-2,NA,NA,CASSLRRQGARAGGSTGELFF,TGTGCCAGCAGCTTAAGGCGGCAGGGGGCCCGAGCGGGAGGAAGCACCGGGGAGCTGTTTTTT
15,TRBV6-1,TRBJ2-7,TRBD1,NA,CASQRTTGGFYEQYF,TGTGCCAGCCAAAGGACGACAGGGGGGTTCTACGAGCAGTACTTC
17,TRBV19,TRBJ1-1,TRBD1,NA,CASQRRTGLRMNTEAFF,TGTGCCAGTCAAAGGCGGACAGGGCTAAGGATGAACACTGAAGCTTTCTTT
16,TRBV5-1,TRBJ1-2,TRBD1,NA,CASSPDRGRGSYGYTF,TGCGCCAGCAGCCCCGACAGGGGGCGCGGTAGCTATGGCTACACCTTC
17,TRBV25-1,TRBJ1-1,TRBD1,medium-sized,CASSVATWDSTNTEAFF,TGTGCCAGCAGTGTAGCAACTTGGGACAGTACGAACACTGAAGCTTTCTTT
16,TRBV28,TRBJ2-2,NA,NA,CASSLNGQGEAGELFF,TGTGCCAGCAGTTTGAACGGGCAGGGGGAGGCCGGGGAGCTGTTTTTT
18,TRBV11-2,TRBJ2-5,NA,NA,CASSRTYQGGKDQETQYF,TGTGCCAGCAGCCGTACTTACCAGGGGGGGAAGGACCAAGAGACCCAGTACTTC
13,TRBV6-1,TRBJ2-1,TRBD1,NA,CASIRQGGNEQFF,TGTGCCAGCATCCGACAGGGGGGCAATGAGCAGTTCTTC
13,TRBV5-6,TRBJ1-5,NA,NA,CASSLAENQPQHF,TGTGCCAGCAGCTTGGCCGAAAATCAGCCCCAGCATTTT
11,TRBV29-1,TRBJ1-2,TRBD1,NA,CSAVQGRGYTF,TGCAGCGCCGTACAGGGGCGAGGCTACACCTTC
14,TRBV5-3,TRBJ1-6,NA,NA,CASSFGRPDSPLHF,TGTGCCAGCAGCTTTGGCAGGCCCGATTCACCCCTCCACTTT
20,TRBV6-2/TRBV6-3,TRBJ1-5,TRBD1,few,CASSYSAGQGSILSNQPQHF,TGTGCCAGCAGTTACTCCGCCGGACAGGGGTCGATTCTGAGCAATCAGCCCCAGCATTTT
12,TRBV20-1,TRBJ1-5,NA,NA,CSARITNQPQHF,TGCAGTGCTAGAATCACGAATCAGCCCCAGCATTTT
16,TRBV20-1,TRBJ2-2,NA,few,CSARDILKGDAGELFF,TGCAGTGCTAGAGATATCCTGAAGGGGGACGCCGGGGAGCTGTTTTTT
12,TRBV6-1,TRBJ1-5,NA,NA,CASSEDGRPQHF,TGTGCCAGCAGTGAAGATGGGCGGCCCCAGCATTTT
17,TRBV6-1,TRBJ2-3,TRBD2,NA,CASSPGTSGGALDTQYF,TGTGCCAGCAGTCCCGGGACTAGCGGGGGGGCACTGGATACGCAGTATTTT
17,TRBV5-1,TRBJ1-1,TRBD1,NA,CASSLGPTGGKMIEAFF,TGCGCCAGCAGCTTGGGACCTACAGGGGGTAAAATGATTGAAGCTTTCTTT
12,TRBV12-3/TRBV12-4,TRBJ1-5,NA,NA,CASSDGNQPQHF,TGTGCCAGCAGTGACGGGAATCAGCCCCAGCATTTT
15,TRBV18,TRBJ1-2,NA,NA,CASSPPYTRNYGYTF,TGTGCCAGCTCACCACCGTACACCCGTAACTATGGCTACACCTTC
12,TRBV6-1,TRBJ1-2,NA,few,CASSEGIDGYTF,TGTGCCAGCAGTGAAGGGATCGACGGCTACACCTTC
15,TRBV6-2/TRBV6-3,TRBJ2-4,NA,NA,CASTRLGVAKNIQYF,TGTGCCAGCACGCGCCTCGGAGTAGCCAAAAACATTCAGTACTTC
15,TRBV11-3,TRBJ2-7,TRBD1,NA,CASSFMGQGTYEQYF,TGTGCCAGCAGCTTCATGGGACAGGGTACCTACGAGCAGTACTTC